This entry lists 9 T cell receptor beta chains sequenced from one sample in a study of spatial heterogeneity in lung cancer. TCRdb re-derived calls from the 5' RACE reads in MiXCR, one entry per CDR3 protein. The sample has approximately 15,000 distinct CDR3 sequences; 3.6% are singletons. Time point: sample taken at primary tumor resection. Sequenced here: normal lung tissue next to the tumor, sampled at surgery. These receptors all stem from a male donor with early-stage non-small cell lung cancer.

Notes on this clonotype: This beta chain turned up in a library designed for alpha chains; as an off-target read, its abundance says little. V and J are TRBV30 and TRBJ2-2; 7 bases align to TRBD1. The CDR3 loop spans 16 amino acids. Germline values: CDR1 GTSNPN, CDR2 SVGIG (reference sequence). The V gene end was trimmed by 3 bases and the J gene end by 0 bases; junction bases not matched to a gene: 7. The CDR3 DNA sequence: TGTGCCTGGAGCGGACCGGACAGGACGAACACCGGGGAGCTGTTTTTT. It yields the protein CAWSGPDRTNTGELFF.

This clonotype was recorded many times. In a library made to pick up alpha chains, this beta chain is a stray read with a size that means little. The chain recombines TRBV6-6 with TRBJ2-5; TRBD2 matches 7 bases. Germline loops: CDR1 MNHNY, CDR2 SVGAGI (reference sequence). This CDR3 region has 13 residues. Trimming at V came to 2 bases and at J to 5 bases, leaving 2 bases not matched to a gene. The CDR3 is CASSYREGETQYF. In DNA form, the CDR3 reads TGTGCCAGCAGTTACAGGGAGGGGGAGACCCAGTACTTC.

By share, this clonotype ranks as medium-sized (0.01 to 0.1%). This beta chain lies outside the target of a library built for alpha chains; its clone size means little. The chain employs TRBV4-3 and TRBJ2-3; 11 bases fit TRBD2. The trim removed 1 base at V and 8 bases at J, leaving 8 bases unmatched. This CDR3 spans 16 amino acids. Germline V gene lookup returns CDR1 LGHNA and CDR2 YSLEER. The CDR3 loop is CASSQAPLAGAGTQYF. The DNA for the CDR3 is TGCGCCAGCAGCCAAGCACCACTAGCGGGAGCCGGTACGCAGTATTTT.

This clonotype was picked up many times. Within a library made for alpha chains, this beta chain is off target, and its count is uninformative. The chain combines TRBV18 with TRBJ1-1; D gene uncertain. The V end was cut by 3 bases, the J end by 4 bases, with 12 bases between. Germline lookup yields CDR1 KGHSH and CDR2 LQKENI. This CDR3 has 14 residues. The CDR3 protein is CASSPDSWGTEAFF. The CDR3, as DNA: TGTGCCAGCTCACCCGACTCCTGGGGCACTGAAGCTTTCTTT.

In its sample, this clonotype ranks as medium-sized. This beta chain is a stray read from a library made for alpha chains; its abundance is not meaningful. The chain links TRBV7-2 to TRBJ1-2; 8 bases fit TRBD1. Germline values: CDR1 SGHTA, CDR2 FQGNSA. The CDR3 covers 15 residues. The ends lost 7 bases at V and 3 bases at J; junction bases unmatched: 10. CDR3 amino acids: CASILDRARDYGYTF. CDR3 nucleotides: TGTGCCAGCATCCTGGACAGGGCCAGGGACTATGGCTACACCTTC. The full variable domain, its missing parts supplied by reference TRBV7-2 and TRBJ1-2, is GAGVSQSPSNKVTEKGKDVELRCDPISGHTALYWYRQSLGQGLEFLIYFQGNSAPDKSGLPSDRFSAERTGGSVSTLTIQRTQQEDSAVYLCASILDRARDYGYTFGSGTRLTVV.

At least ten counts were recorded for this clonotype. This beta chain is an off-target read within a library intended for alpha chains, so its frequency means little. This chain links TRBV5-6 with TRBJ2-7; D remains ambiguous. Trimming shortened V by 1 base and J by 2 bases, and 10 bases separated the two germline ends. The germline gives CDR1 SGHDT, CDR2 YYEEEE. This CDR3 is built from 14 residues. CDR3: CASSLWRAAYEQYF. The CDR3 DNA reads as TGTGCCAGCAGCTTGTGGCGAGCTGCCTACGAGCAGTACTTC.

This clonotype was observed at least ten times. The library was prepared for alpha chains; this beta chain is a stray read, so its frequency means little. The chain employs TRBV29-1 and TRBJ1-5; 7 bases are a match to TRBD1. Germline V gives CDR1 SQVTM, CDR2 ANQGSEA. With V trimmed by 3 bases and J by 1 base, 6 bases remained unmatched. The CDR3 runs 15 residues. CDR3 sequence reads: CSVELGGSSNQPQHF. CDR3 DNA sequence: TGCAGCGTTGAGTTAGGGGGCTCGAGCAATCAGCCCCAGCATTTT. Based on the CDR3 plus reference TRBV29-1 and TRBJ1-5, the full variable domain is SAVISQKPSRDICQRGTSLTIQCQVDSQVTMMFWYRQQPGQSLTLIATANQGSEATYESGFVIDKFPISRPNLTFSTLTVSNMSPEDSSIYLCSVELGGSSNQPQHFGDGTRLSIL.

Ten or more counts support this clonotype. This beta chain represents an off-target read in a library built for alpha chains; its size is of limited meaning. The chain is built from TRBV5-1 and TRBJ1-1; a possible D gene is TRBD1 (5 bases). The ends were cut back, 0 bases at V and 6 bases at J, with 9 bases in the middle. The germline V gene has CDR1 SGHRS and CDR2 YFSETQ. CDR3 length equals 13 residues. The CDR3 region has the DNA TGCGCCAGCAGCTTGGGACAGACCCCTGAAGCTTTCTTT. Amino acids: CASSLGQTPEAFF.

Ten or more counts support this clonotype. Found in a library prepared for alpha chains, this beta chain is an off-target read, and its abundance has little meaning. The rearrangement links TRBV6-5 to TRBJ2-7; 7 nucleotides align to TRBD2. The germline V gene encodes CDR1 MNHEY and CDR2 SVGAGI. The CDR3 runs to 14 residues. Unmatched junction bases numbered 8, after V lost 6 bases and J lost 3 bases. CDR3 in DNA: TGTGCCAGCAGAAAACAGCGGGACCTCTACGAGCAGTACTTC. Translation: CASRKQRDLYEQYF.